A single sample gave rise to the 24 T cell receptor beta chains below, sequenced in a study of T cells in Graves' hyperthyroidism and ophthalmopathy. The TCR beta CDR3 regions underwent amplification using RNA transcripts as the source. HTBI primers drove first-round RT-PCR of the TCR CDR3. TCRdb redid the calling of the multiplex PCR reads with MiXCR, one entry per CDR3 protein. The top ten hold 10% of the sample, which has more than 650,000 distinct CDR3 sequences, about 14% seen once. Sequencing used blood. These receptors originate from a woman between 18 and 30 years old with Graves' hyperthyroidism.

This clonotype was recorded a few times. The chain couples TRBV2 to TRBJ2-3; perhaps D is TRBD1 or TRBD2 (5 bases each). From germline, CDR1 is SNHLY and CDR2 FYNNEI. The CDR3 loop spans 13 amino acids. Trimming pared 4 bases from V and 7 bases from J, leaving 12 bases between. CDR3 sequence reads: CASSGGGFYTQYF. For the CDR3, the DNA is TGTGCCAGCAGTGGTGGGGGATTCTATACGCAGTATTTT.

This clonotype was observed at least ten times. The chain has TRBV6-5 and TRBJ2-5; 9 positions agree with TRBD2. Looked up from germline, CDR1 is MNHEY and CDR2 is SVGAGI. The junction had 8 bases not matched to a gene; V was cut back by 2 bases and J by 7 bases. The CDR3 runs 15 residues. The CDR3 bases are TGTGCCAGCAGTTACCGGTCTAGCGGGAAGGGGACCCAGTACTTC. It specifies CASSYRSSGKGTQYF.

In its sample, this clonotype was seen many times. The chain uses TRBV7-9 and TRBJ1-2; D is undetermined. CDR3 size: 12 residues. Germline V lookup: CDR1 SEHNR, CDR2 FQNEAQ (reference sequence). The ends were cut back, 5 bases at V and 4 bases at J, with 8 bases in the middle. The CDR3: CASSPPSYGYTF. Here the CDR3 DNA reads TGTGCCAGCAGCCCGCCCTCCTATGGCTACACCTTC.

The V and J genes are TRBV10-3 and TRBJ2-7; tentatively, D is TRBD1 (6 bases). This CDR3 has 14 amino acids. V dropped 4 bases and J dropped 2 bases, with 12 bases sitting between them. Looked up from germline, CDR1 is ENHRY and CDR2 is SYGVKD. The CDR3 sequence is CAISGPGVPYEQYF. CDR3 nucleotides: TGTGCCATCAGTGGCCCAGGGGTACCCTACGAGCAGTACTTC.

This clonotype was recorded at least ten times. The V and J genes are TRBV11-2 and TRBJ2-1, with D unclear. This CDR3 is built from 13 residues. CDR1 SGHAT and CDR2 FQNNGV come from the germline V gene. V lost 1 base and J lost 6, with 7 bases in between. CDR3 amino acids: CASSLVAFNEQFF. The CDR3 DNA is TGTGCCAGCAGCTTAGTAGCTTTCAATGAGCAGTTCTTC.

This clonotype has ten or more counts. The chain is built from TRBV11-2 and TRBJ2-1; 8 bases agree with TRBD2. Germline values: CDR1 SGHAT, CDR2 FQNNGV. The CDR3 runs 16 residues. V shed 5 bases, J shed 7 bases, and the junction held 13 bases outside the gene matches. The DNA for the CDR3 is TGTGCCAGCAGCCGCGTTACAAGCGGGAGTGAGAATGAGCAGTTCTTC. Protein sequence: CASSRVTSGSENEQFF.

The genes are TRBV11-2 and TRBJ2-7; 9 bases fit TRBD2. The CDR3 sequence is 18 residues long. Germline CDR1 and CDR2: SGHAT and FQNNGV. The V segment lost 1 base and the J segment 0 bases; nucleotides outside the gene matches: 10. The CDR3 reads CASSLAFTGTSHSYEQYF. CDR3 nucleotide sequence: TGTGCCAGCAGCTTAGCCTTCACCGGGACTAGCCACTCCTACGAGCAGTACTTC.

This clonotype was seen a few times. This rearrangement joins TRBV7-9 to TRBJ1-4; maybe TRBD1 (6 bases). Germline V lookup: CDR1 SEHNR, CDR2 FQNEAQ (reference sequence). This CDR3 spans 16 amino acids. V lost 5 bases, J lost 1 base, and 14 bases lay in between. Here the CDR3 reads CASSPLRGQTNEKLFF. For the CDR3, the DNA is TGTGCCAGCAGCCCTTTAAGGGGACAAACTAATGAAAAACTGTTTTTT.

This clonotype has just a few counts. This sequence joins TRBV3-1 and TRBJ2-1, with 12 bases matching TRBD2. Unmatched junction bases numbered 6, after V lost 9 bases and J lost 0 bases. CDR1 and CDR2 (germline): LGHDT, YNNKEL (reference sequence). The CDR3 is 16 residues long. For the CDR3, the DNA is TGTGCCAGTGGACTAGCGGGGCGCCCCTCCTACAATGAGCAGTTCTTC. Its protein is CASGLAGRPSYNEQFF.

This clonotype was counted ten times or more. This chain links TRBV6-5 with TRBJ2-5, with D hard to call. Trimming stripped 0 bases from V and 3 bases from J, with 8 bases between. The germline gives CDR1 MNHEY, CDR2 SVGAGI. The CDR3 extends over 14 amino acids. CDR3 sequence reads: CASSYSSRKETQYF. The CDR3 bases are TGTGCCAGCAGTTACTCGTCGCGGAAAGAGACCCAGTACTTC.

As DNA, the CDR3 is TGTGCCAGCAGTCGACGCTCGGACCTGTCACGGTTCTTC. It is translated as CASSRRSDLSRFF. The gene calls are TRBV12-3 or TRBV12-4 and TRBJ2-1; D is unresolved. Trimming left V 5 bases short and J 15 bases short, with 20 bases between. The CDR3 is 13 amino acids.

Concerning this clonotype: With a much larger clone just one base away, this may be a read error. J is TRBJ2-1 and V is TRBV7-2, with TRBD2 identical over 8 bases. The CDR3 totals 13 residues. Germline values: CDR1 SGHTA, CDR2 FQGNSA. Losses at the gene ends were 7 bases for V and 8 bases for J; bases not matched to a gene: 7. The DNA of the CDR3 is TGTGCCAGCATACCGGGACTAGTATATGAGCAGTTCTTC. As protein: CASIPGLVYEQFF.

This clonotype was detected only a few times. This sequence joins TRBV29-1 and TRBJ2-5; D call uncertain. In germline, CDR1 is SQVTM, CDR2 ANQGSEA. V was trimmed by 5 bases and J by 5 bases, leaving 12 bases between them. CDR3 size: 12 residues. CDR3 bases: TGCAGCGTTAGAGAGCGTCGGGAGACCCAGTACTTC. Protein product: CSVRERRETQYF.

This chain uses TRBV6-5 with TRBJ2-5; D call uncertain. Germline V gene lookup returns CDR1 MNHEY and CDR2 SVGAGI. V lost 2 bases and J lost 9, with 7 bases in between. The CDR3 runs to 11 residues. This CDR3 is CASSYPASQYF. The CDR3 region has the DNA TGTGCCAGCAGTTACCCGGCGTCCCAGTACTTC.

The chain carries TRBV20-1 and TRBJ2-3; tentatively, D is TRBD2 (6 bases). Trimming took off 2 bases at V and 0 bases at J, with 15 bases between the two ends. This CDR3 has 16 residues. CDR1 and CDR2 from the germline V gene are DFQATT and SNEGSKA (reference sequence). The CDR3 DNA reads as TGCAGTGCTAGATTAGCGGCCCTTGCTAGCACAGATACGCAGTATTTT. As protein: CSARLAALASTDTQYF.

Regarding this clonotype: A clone one base away is much larger, so this may be a read error. The V gene is TRBV11-2, the J gene TRBJ2-2, with 10 bases that match TRBD1. The CDR3 contains 17 residues. Germline CDR1 SGHAT, CDR2 FQNNGV. CDR3 region: CASSLRRTGGNTGEPFF. CDR3 coding DNA: TGTGCCAGCAGCCTCCGTCGGACAGGGGGGAACACCGGGGAGCCGTTTTTT.

This clonotype was picked up a small number of times. This chain connects TRBV18 to TRBJ2-6, with D possibly matching TRBD2 (5 bases). Germline assignment: CDR1 KGHSH and CDR2 LQKENI. Trimming cost V 3 bases and J 0 bases, with 18 bases left between them. The CDR3 has 19 amino acids. The DNA for the CDR3 is TGTGCCAGCTCACCCTTCCCTTCGGGGTCCCTCTCTGGGGCCAACGTCCTGACTTTC. Translating gives CASSPFPSGSLSGANVLTF.

At least ten counts were recorded for this clonotype. The V and J genes are TRBV7-2 and TRBJ2-1, with TRBD2 identical over 10 bases. The CDR3 consists of 15 residues. Germline assignment: CDR1 SGHTA and CDR2 FQGNSA. V gave up 4 bases and J gave up 2 bases; unmatched junction bases: 2. CDR3 in DNA: TGTGCCAGCAGCTCAGCGGGAGGGCCCTACAATGAGCAGTTCTTC. Amino acids: CASSSAGGPYNEQFF.

This clonotype was seen at least ten times. This chain links TRBV28 with TRBJ1-6; TRBD1 agrees at 9 bases. J gave up 6 bases and V 4 bases, and 4 bases lay outside the gene matches. There are 15 residues in the CDR3. Looked up from germline, CDR1 is MDHEN and CDR2 is SYDVKM. CDR3 nucleotide sequence: TGTGCCAGCAGTTCCGGGACAGGGCTTAATTCACCCCTCCACTTT. This translates into CASSSGTGLNSPLHF. Full variable domain (remainder filled in from reference TRBV28 and TRBJ1-6): DVKVTQSSRYLVKRTGEKVFLECVQDMDHENMFWYRQDPGLGLRLIYFSYDVKMKEKGDIPEGYSVSREKKERFSLILESASTNQTSMYLCASSSGTGLNSPLHFGNGTRLTVT.

The chain recombines TRBV10-1 with TRBJ2-3, with D hard to call. CDR1 is WNHNN, CDR2 SYGVQD, per germline (reference sequence). This CDR3 spans 9 amino acids. V gave up 2 bases and J gave up 14 bases, with 5 bases separating them. CDR3 DNA: TGCGCCAGCAGTGAGATGTGGTATTTT. Translation: CASSEMWYF.

Only a few counts were recorded for this clonotype. CDR3 in DNA: TGTGCCAGCAGCCCAGTCTATAGCACAGATACGCAGTATTTT. It translates to CASSPVYSTDTQYF. The rearrangement links TRBV7-2 to TRBJ2-3; D not resolved. The V gene's germline CDR1 is SGHTA and CDR2 FQGNSA. V was trimmed by 5 bases and J by 0 bases, leaving 9 bases between them. The CDR3 loop spans 14 amino acids.

The chain carries TRBV7-9 and TRBJ2-2; the match to TRBD1 covers 10 bases. V trimming: 2 bases; J trimming: 4 bases; junction bases outside the gene matches: 4. CDR3 size: 16 residues. Germline CDR1 and CDR2: SEHNR and FQNEAQ (reference sequence). The CDR3 is CASSLPDRGPTGELFF. CDR3 DNA sequence: TGTGCCAGCAGCTTACCCGACAGGGGGCCCACCGGGGAGCTGTTTTTT.

The chain uses TRBV28 and TRBJ2-2; 7 bases fit TRBD2. The trim removed 4 bases at V and 4 bases at J, leaving 9 bases unmatched. The CDR3 runs 16 residues. The germline CDR1 and CDR2 sequences are MDHEN and SYDVKM. For the CDR3, the DNA is TGTGCCAGCAGTTCGCTTGGACTAGACGGCACCGGGGAGCTGTTTTTT. It specifies CASSSLGLDGTGELFF.

This clonotype was counted only a few times. The chain uses TRBV19 and TRBJ2-1, with 7 bases identical to TRBD1. Germline V gene lookup returns CDR1 LNHDA and CDR2 SQIVND (reference sequence). The CDR3 loop spans 15 amino acids. Trimming at V came to 3 bases and at J to 5 bases, leaving 7 bases not matched to a gene. CDR3 coding DNA: TGTGCCAGTAGTATTTGGGACAGTTACAACAATGAGCAGTTCTTC. Translating gives CASSIWDSYNNEQFF.